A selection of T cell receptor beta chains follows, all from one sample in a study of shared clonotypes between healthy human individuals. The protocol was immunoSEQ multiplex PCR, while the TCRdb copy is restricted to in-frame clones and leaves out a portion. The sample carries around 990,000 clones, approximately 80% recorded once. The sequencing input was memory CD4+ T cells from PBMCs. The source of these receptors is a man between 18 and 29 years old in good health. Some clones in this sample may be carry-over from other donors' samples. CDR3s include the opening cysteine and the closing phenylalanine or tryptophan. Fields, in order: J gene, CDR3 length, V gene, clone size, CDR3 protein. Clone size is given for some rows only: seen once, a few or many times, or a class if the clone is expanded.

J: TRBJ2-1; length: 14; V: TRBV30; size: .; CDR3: CAWTLADYYNEQFF
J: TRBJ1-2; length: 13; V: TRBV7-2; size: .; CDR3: CASSTNGRGGYTF
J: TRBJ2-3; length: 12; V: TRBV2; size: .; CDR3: CASKRSTDTQYF
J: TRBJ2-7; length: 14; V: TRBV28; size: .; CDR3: CASSVSGGPYEQYF
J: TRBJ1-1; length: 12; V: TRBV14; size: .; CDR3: CASSHGGKGAFF
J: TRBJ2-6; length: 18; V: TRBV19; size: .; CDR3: CASSSTTALSSGANVLTF
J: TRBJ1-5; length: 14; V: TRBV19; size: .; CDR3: CASSLGSGNQPQHF
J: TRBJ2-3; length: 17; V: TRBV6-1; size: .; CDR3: CASSEALTSGRTDTQYF
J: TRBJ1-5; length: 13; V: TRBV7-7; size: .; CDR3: CASSQDINQPQHF
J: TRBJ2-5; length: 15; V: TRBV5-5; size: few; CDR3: CASLVPSGREETQYF